One sample yielded the 17 T cell receptor beta chains listed below, sequenced in a study of blood T cell repertoires in COVID-19. TCRdb's table, derived via immunoSEQ multiplex PCR, lists solely in-frame clones and lacks some. The profile covers some 270,000 clones, with about 80% appearing a single time and about 3.4% taken by the ten largest. The sample taken for sequencing was PBMCs or T cells enriched from blood (not recorded which). The receptors shown here come from a man aged 50 to 60 who had recovered from COVID-19.

V is TRBV3-1 (or the pseudogene TRBV3-2) and J is TRBJ1-1; tentatively, D is TRBD1 (6 bases). The CDR3 is 15 residues long. Germline assignment: CDR1 LGHDT and CDR2 YNNKEL (reference sequence). The V end lost 4 bases, the J end lost 4 bases, and 16 bases lay between the germline ends. Here the CDR3 DNA reads TGTGCCAGCAGCCCCTTTGGCAGGGGCCCCACTGAAGCTTTCTTT. It codes for CASSPFGRGPTEAFF.

The V call is TRBV6-1, the J call TRBJ1-3; the D gene is possibly TRBD1 (6 bases). This CDR3 contains 14 residues. From germline, CDR1 is MNHNS and CDR2 SASEGT. Trimming cost V 2 bases and J 6 bases, with 11 bases left between them. The CDR3 protein is CASSERAGANTIYF. CDR3 bases: TGTGCCAGCAGTGAACGGGCAGGGGCAAACACCATATATTTT.

This clone has a single count. The chain joins TRBV30 to TRBJ1-5; perhaps TRBD1 as D (5 bases). CDR1 and CDR2 (germline): GTSNPN, SVGIG (reference sequence). V lost 4 bases and J lost 4, with 11 bases in between. CDR3 size: 13 residues. The CDR3 DNA follows: TGTGCCTGGACCTATGGGGGGAATCAGCCCCAGCATTTT. Its protein is CAWTYGGNQPQHF.

This clone has ten or more counts. This sample includes further DNA sequences coding for the same CDR3. The V gene is TRBV18, the J gene TRBJ1-5; possible D gene TRBD1, 5 bases. Germline CDR1 reads KGHSH; CDR2 reads LQKENI. CDR3 length equals 13 residues. V lost 6 bases, J lost 6 bases, and 12 bases lay in between. DNA for the CDR3: TGTGCCAGCTCTACCGGGGGTGGTCAGCCCCAGCATTTT. This sequence encodes CASSTGGGQPQHF. The variable domain in full, with the rest retrieved from reference TRBV18 and TRBJ1-5, is NAGVMQNPRHLVRRRGQEARLRCSPMKGHSHVYWYRQLPEEGLKFMVYLQKENIIDESGMPKERFSAEFPKEGPSILRIQQVVRGDSAAYFCASSTGGGQPQHFGDGTRLSIL.

For the CDR3, the DNA is TGTGCTAGCGGCTCTGGACTGACCGGGACCCAGTACTTC. Translating gives CASGSGLTGTQYF. J is TRBJ2-5 and V is TRBV12-5; the D gene is possibly TRBD2 (5 bases). This CDR3 has 13 residues. Trimming cost V 9 bases and J 7 bases, with 18 bases left between them. Germline lookup yields CDR1 LGHNT and CDR2 FRNRAP.

This chain joins TRBV5-1 and TRBJ2-5; tentatively, D is TRBD1 (5 bases). The CDR3 runs to 16 residues. Germline lookup yields CDR1 SGHRS and CDR2 YFSETQ. Trimming removed 0 bases at V and 4 bases at J, with 16 bases between. CDR3: CASSLALGAVGETQYF. The DNA for the CDR3 is TGCGCCAGCAGCTTGGCCTTAGGGGCGGTTGGAGAGACCCAGTACTTC.

This chain joins TRBV29-1 and TRBJ1-2; 8 bases match TRBD1. Trimming took 7 bases from V and 8 from J; bases not matched to a gene: 12. There are 13 residues in the CDR3. Germline assignment: CDR1 SQVTM and CDR2 ANQGSEA. CDR3 protein: CSATRAGGEGYTF. The CDR3, as DNA: TGCAGCGCTACGCGGGCAGGGGGCGAGGGCTACACCTTC.

The chain combines TRBV30 with TRBJ1-3; D gene uncertain. V was clipped by 2 bases and J by 0 bases, with 8 bases between them. The V gene's germline CDR1 is GTSNPN and CDR2 SVGIG (reference sequence). CDR3 size: 14 residues. CDR3 coding DNA: TGTGCCTGGAGTCCTACAGTCTCTGGAAACACCATATATTTT. The encoded protein is CAWSPTVSGNTIYF. The full variable domain, its missing parts supplied by reference TRBV30 and TRBJ1-3, is SQTIHQWPATLVQPVGSPLSLECTVEGTSNPNLYWYRQAAGRGLQLLFYSVGIGQISSEVPQNLSASRPQDRQFILSSKKLLLSDSGFYLCAWSPTVSGNTIYFGEGSWLTVV.

The rearrangement links TRBV7-6 to TRBJ2-3; D may be TRBD2 (5 bases). The germline V gene has CDR1 SGHVS and CDR2 FNYEAQ. The CDR3 is made up of 17 amino acids. Trimming stripped 5 bases from V and 2 bases from J, with 20 bases between. The CDR3 DNA reads as TGTGCCAGCAGCGGACTGGAGAAGGGCCCCTACACAGATACGCAGTATTTT. Amino acid sequence: CASSGLEKGPYTDTQYF.

Notes on this clone: At one boundary the junction diverges from the germline segment, which might be a read error. The DNA of the CDR3 is TGTGCCAGCAGCCTAGCAGGGAGGGCAGATACGCAGTATTTT. Residues: CASSLAGRADTQYF. The chain couples TRBV7-9 to TRBJ2-3; TRBD2 aligns across 7 bases. This CDR3 has 14 amino acids. Germline CDR1 SEHNR, CDR2 FQNEAQ (reference sequence).

The chain employs TRBV29-1 and TRBJ1-1, with TRBD1 identical over 12 bases. Germline V gene lookup returns CDR1 SQVTM and CDR2 ANQGSEA. The CDR3 consists of 13 residues. After removal of 3 bases from V and 4 bases from J, the junction contained 0 bases not matched to a gene. The CDR3 nucleotides are TGCAGCGTTGAGGGACAGGGGGCCACTGAAGCTTTCTTT. This sequence encodes CSVEGQGATEAFF. The complete variable domain, with remaining parts taken from reference TRBV29-1 and TRBJ1-1, reads SAVISQKPSRDICQRGTSLTIQCQVDSQVTMMFWYRQQPGQSLTLIATANQGSEATYESGFVIDKFPISRPNLTFSTLTVSNMSPEDSSIYLCSVEGQGATEAFFGQGTRLTVV.

The chain links TRBV27 to TRBJ1-4, with TRBD1 matching over 12 bases. Germline values: CDR1 MNHEY, CDR2 SMNVEV (reference sequence). There are 15 residues in the CDR3. Trimming removed 6 bases from V and 4 bases from J; junction bases left unmatched: 3. The chain's CDR3 is CASRGTGGGNEKLFF. In DNA, the CDR3 is TGTGCCAGCAGAGGGACAGGGGGCGGTAATGAAAAACTGTTTTTT.

The rearrangement links TRBV5-1 to TRBJ1-3, with TRBD1 as a possible D gene (6 bases). Germline V gene sequence: CDR1 SGHRS, CDR2 YFSETQ. The CDR3 is made up of 15 amino acids. Trimming cost V 1 base and J 8 bases, with 16 bases left between them. The CDR3 region has the DNA TGCGCCAGCAGCTTGACTGGACAGCTTGCGGACACCATATATTTT. It is translated as CASSLTGQLADTIYF.

Here the CDR3 DNA reads TGTGCCAGCAGCCAAAGGACAGTGAACACTGAAGCTTTCTTT. This codes for CASSQRTVNTEAFF. The chain recombines TRBV3-1 (or the pseudogene TRBV3-2) with TRBJ1-1; a weak D match, TRBD1 (6 bases). The length of the CDR3 is 14 residues. V was shortened by 2 bases and J by 0 bases, with 7 bases between the two germline ends. CDR1 and CDR2 from the germline V gene are LGHDT and YNNKEL (reference sequence).

This rearrangement joins TRBV11-2 to TRBJ1-3; D call uncertain. CDR1 is SGHAT and CDR2 is FQNNGV in the germline V gene. CDR3 size: 16 residues. With 0 bases removed from V and 9 bases from J, the gap between germline ends came to 18 bases. The CDR3 sequence is CASSLDRQSLGGTIYF. In nucleotides, the CDR3 is TGTGCCAGCAGCTTAGATAGGCAGTCCCTCGGCGGCACCATATATTTT.

The DNA for the CDR3 is TGTGCCAGTAGTGACAGTCGTAATTCACCCCTCCACTTT. Its translation is CASSDSRNSPLHF. The V and J genes are TRBV19 and TRBJ1-6; a weak D match, TRBD1 (5 bases). CDR3 length equals 13 residues. V was clipped by 5 bases and J by 6 bases, with 8 bases between them. Looked up from germline, CDR1 is LNHDA and CDR2 is SQIVND (reference sequence).

The chain has TRBV27 and TRBJ2-7; D perhaps matches TRBD2 (6 bases). The CDR3 contains 14 residues. Looked up from germline, CDR1 is MNHEY and CDR2 is SMNVEV (reference sequence). With 2 bases removed from V and 7 bases from J, the gap between germline ends came to 15 bases. CDR3 in amino acids: CASSLLGPEGEQYF. In DNA, the CDR3 is TGTGCCAGCAGTTTACTAGGGCCGGAGGGGGAGCAGTACTTC.